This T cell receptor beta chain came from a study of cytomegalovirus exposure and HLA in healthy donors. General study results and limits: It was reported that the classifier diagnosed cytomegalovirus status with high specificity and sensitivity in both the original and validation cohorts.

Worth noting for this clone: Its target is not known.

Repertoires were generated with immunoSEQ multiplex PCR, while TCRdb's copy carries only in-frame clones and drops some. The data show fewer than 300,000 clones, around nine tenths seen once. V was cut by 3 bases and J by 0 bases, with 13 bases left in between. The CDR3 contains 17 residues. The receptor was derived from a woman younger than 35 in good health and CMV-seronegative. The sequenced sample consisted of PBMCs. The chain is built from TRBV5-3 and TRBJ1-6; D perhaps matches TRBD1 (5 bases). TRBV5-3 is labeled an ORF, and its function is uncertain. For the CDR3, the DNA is TGTGCCAGAAGCTCAGGGCAGAAGCACTCCTATAATTCACCCCTCCACTTT. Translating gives CARSSGQKHSYNSPLHF.